The sequence of this T cell receptor beta chain was determined in a study of T cells after yellow fever vaccination. Via MiXCR, TCRdb re-called the 5' RACE reads, giving one row per CDR3 protein. The sample yields 230,000 or so distinct CDR3 sequences, roughly 6.8% seen once. V trimming: 8 bases; J trimming: 8 bases; junction bases outside the gene matches: 9. The CDR3 is made up of 14 amino acids. Germline CDR1 SGHTA, CDR2 FQGNSA. The chain couples TRBV7-2 to TRBJ1-4, with 9 bases fitting TRBD1. The receptor's source is a man aged 25-45 years who received the YFV17D yellow fever vaccine. Sequenced here: CD4+ T cells sorted from PBMCs, sampled on the day of the yellow fever booster vaccination. The CDR3: CASQPTGGREKLFF. The CDR3, as DNA: TGTGCCAGCCAACCGACAGGGGGAAGGGAAAAACTGTTTTTT. Full variable domain (rest looked up from reference TRBV7-2 and TRBJ1-4): GAGVSQSPSNKVTEKGKDVELRCDPISGHTALYWYRQSLGQGLEFLIYFQGNSAPDKSGLPSDRFSAERTGGSVSTLTIQRTQQEDSAVYLCASQPTGGREKLFFGSGTQLSVL.